This T cell receptor beta chain emerged from a study of blood T cell repertoires in COVID-19. The wider study: Some COVID-19 samples were acute and others convalescent; all came from the United States, Italy and Spain. Sources were T cells, B-cell-depleted T cells, or PBMCs; the material itself was cDNA or gDNA.

Study processing details: Reference gene primer amplification in the assay estimated nucleated cell counts. The method was immunoSEQ multiplex PCR; TCRdb's version includes in-frame clones alone and lacks a portion of them. That table furnishes V, J and clone size, whereas the DNA furnished D and trimming. The table records more than 200,000 clones, 86% of them present only once. Trimming at V came to 8 bases and at J to 6 bases, leaving 15 bases not matched to a gene. Germline V CDR1 and CDR2: SNHLY, FYNNEI. CDR3 length equals 16 residues. The receptor was derived from a man between 25 and 39 years old with active or convalescent COVID-19. The chain carries TRBV2 and TRBJ1-2; 10 bases fit TRBD1. The sample taken for sequencing was peripheral blood. In DNA, the CDR3 is TGTGCCAGCTACTGGAGGGAGGGACAGGGGAGGCATGGCTACACCTTC. It specifies CASYWREGQGRHGYTF.